Listed here are 25 T cell receptor beta chains from one sample, sequenced in a study of T cell responses to AZD1222 COVID-19 vaccine (dated by TCRdb to the early 2020s). Receptor libraries were prepared by the immunoSEQ multiplex PCR assay. In its TCRdb copy, this immuneACCESS table keeps in-frame sequences only and misses some clones. Where compared with another copy, unresolved V genes explain less than half of these, and the others have no known cause. The sample profile shows about 180,000 clones; about 89% of them were found once. Less than 2.5% of the sample goes to the ten largest clones. The time point label for this specimen denotes: baseline before first vaccination. Here the sequenced sample was peripheral blood, taken on day 0 of AZD1222 vaccination. All receptors come from an adult in good health.

This rearrangement joins TRBV9 to TRBJ1-5; no clear D gene. Germline assignment: CDR1 SGDLS and CDR2 YYNGEE. V dropped 0 bases and J dropped 4 bases, with 5 bases sitting between them. The CDR3 runs 13 residues. The CDR3 is CASSVDPNQPQHF. DNA for the CDR3: TGTGCCAGCAGCGTAGATCCGAATCAGCCCCAGCATTTT.

V and J are TRBV10-3 and TRBJ1-1; 7 nucleotides match TRBD1. V lost 2 bases, J lost 2 bases, and 11 bases stayed unmatched. Germline V CDR1 and CDR2: ENHRY, SYGVKD. CDR3 length equals 17 residues. In nucleotides, the CDR3 is TGTGCCATCAGTGAGGTTCAGGGGGGAGAGGGAAACACTGAAGCTTTCTTT. This sequence encodes CAISEVQGGEGNTEAFF.

The V and J genes are TRBV7-2 and TRBJ1-4, with TRBD1 as a possible D gene (6 bases). The CDR3 has 16 residues. Trimming left V 5 bases short and J 6 bases short, with 19 bases between. The V gene's germline CDR1 is SGHTA and CDR2 FQGNSA. CDR3 coding DNA: TGTGCCAGCAGCCCCGCCCAACACAGGGCCGATGAAAAACTGTTTTTT. It yields the protein CASSPAQHRADEKLFF.

The chain employs TRBV11-2 and TRBJ1-1; D gene unclear. CDR3 length equals 11 residues. Trimming stripped 1 base from V and 11 bases from J, with 8 bases between. CDR1 and CDR2 (germline): SGHAT, FQNNGV. The CDR3 DNA follows: TGTGCCAGCAGCTTAGGGGTGATGGCTTTCTTT. As protein: CASSLGVMAFF.

The V call is TRBV27, the J call TRBJ2-1, with a possible D match to TRBD1 (5 bases). Germline CDR1 is MNHEY and CDR2 is SMNVEV (reference sequence). Trimming stripped 0 bases from V and 4 bases from J, with 10 bases between. This CDR3 has 15 residues. CDR3: CASSLSAGMYNEQFF. For the CDR3, the DNA is TGTGCCAGCAGTTTATCGGCAGGGATGTACAATGAGCAGTTCTTC.

The V and J genes are TRBV5-8 and TRBJ1-2, with TRBD1 matching over 7 bases. The J segment lost 3 bases and the V segment lost 2 bases, leaving 4 bases of the junction unmatched. Germline V gene data show CDR1 as SGHTS and CDR2 as YDEGEE. CDR3 length: 14 amino acids. This CDR3 reads CASSFGDRDYGYTF. As DNA, the CDR3 is TGTGCCAGCAGCTTTGGAGACAGGGACTATGGCTACACCTTC.

V gene TRBV2 combines with J gene TRBJ1-1, with TRBD1 as a possible D gene (5 bases). V dropped 6 bases and J dropped 1 base, with 9 bases sitting between them. Germline V lookup: CDR1 SNHLY, CDR2 FYNNEI. The CDR3 runs to 13 residues. The CDR3 reads CASSVTANTEAFF. The CDR3 region has the DNA TGTGCCAGCAGCGTGACAGCGAACACTGAAGCTTTCTTT.

V gene TRBV5-1 combines with J gene TRBJ1-1, with a tentative D call TRBD1 (6 bases). V dropped 0 bases and J dropped 3 bases, with 9 bases sitting between them. Germline V gene sequence: CDR1 SGHRS, CDR2 YFSETQ. The CDR3 extends over 14 amino acids. The CDR3 loop reads CASSLGQEYTEAFF. Here the CDR3 DNA reads TGCGCCAGCAGCTTGGGACAGGAGTACACTGAAGCTTTCTTT.

J is TRBJ1-1 and V is TRBV10-3, with a tentative D call TRBD1 (5 bases). Trimming took 4 bases from V and 0 from J, leaving 21 bases between them. The CDR3 is 18 residues long. Germline assignment: CDR1 ENHRY and CDR2 SYGVKD. CDR3: CAISGGKGVGRVNTEAFF. Here the CDR3 DNA reads TGTGCCATCAGTGGGGGAAAGGGCGTCGGCAGGGTGAACACTGAAGCTTTCTTT.

The CDR3 protein is CASSSSAGQETQYF. The CDR3 DNA sequence: TGTGCCAGCAGTTCATCTGCGGGACAAGAGACCCAGTACTTC. The chain has TRBV6-2 or TRBV6-3 and TRBJ2-5, with a tentative D call TRBD2 (6 bases). The ends were cut back, 4 bases at V and 2 bases at J, with 11 bases in the middle. CDR3 length: 14 residues. CDR1 MNHEY and CDR2 SVGEGT come from the germline V gene.

V and J are TRBV5-3 and TRBJ2-3; D is possibly TRBD2 (5 bases). TRBV5-3 is known as an ORF, though its function is uncertain. The CDR3 loop spans 15 amino acids. The V end lost 0 bases, the J end lost 2 bases, and 10 bases lay between the germline ends. The CDR3: CARSLELANTDTQYF. The DNA for the CDR3 is TGTGCCAGAAGCTTGGAGCTAGCCAACACAGATACGCAGTATTTT.

The chain employs TRBV19 and TRBJ2-7, with D perhaps TRBD1 (6 bases). Germline assignment: CDR1 LNHDA and CDR2 SQIVND (reference sequence). V lost 6 bases and J 0 bases, leaving 9 bases between the germline ends. This CDR3 has 13 residues. This chain's CDR3 is CASRDRSSYEQYF. CDR3 DNA: TGTGCCAGTAGGGACAGAAGCTCCTACGAGCAGTACTTC.

This chain connects TRBV6-1 to TRBJ1-2; tentatively, D is TRBD1 (6 bases). This CDR3 spans 14 amino acids. V lost 0 bases and J lost 7, with 12 bases in between. Looked up from germline, CDR1 is MNHNS and CDR2 is SASEGT. This chain's CDR3 is CASSEALGAGGYTF. The CDR3 DNA sequence: TGTGCCAGCAGTGAAGCGCTGGGGGCTGGTGGCTACACCTTC.

The chain recombines TRBV12-3 or TRBV12-4 with TRBJ2-7; D ambiguous. Trimming shortened V by 6 bases and J by 3 bases, and 6 bases separated the two germline ends. The CDR3 totals 11 residues. This CDR3 is CASSLFYEQYF. As DNA, the CDR3 is TGTGCCAGCAGCTTATTCTACGAGCAGTACTTC.

The chain combines TRBV7-9 with TRBJ1-1; the D is unclear. CDR1 and CDR2 from the germline V gene are SEHNR and FQNEAQ (reference sequence). V lost 4 bases to trimming and J lost 2 bases, with 11 bases between them. CDR3 size: 14 residues. The CDR3 reads CASSYETSNTEAFF. CDR3 DNA sequence: TGTGCCAGCAGCTATGAGACCAGCAACACTGAAGCTTTCTTT.

V is TRBV27 and J is TRBJ2-7; D might be TRBD1 (5 bases). This CDR3 has 13 residues. Germline CDR1 is MNHEY and CDR2 is SMNVEV (reference sequence). The ends were cut back, 0 bases at V and 4 bases at J, with 7 bases in the middle. The CDR3 spells CASSLSGVYEQYF. In DNA form, the CDR3 reads TGTGCCAGCAGTTTATCAGGGGTGTACGAGCAGTACTTC.

The J gene is TRBJ1-2, the V gene TRBV19, with 9 bases aligning to TRBD1. Germline V gene sequence: CDR1 LNHDA, CDR2 SQIVND (reference sequence). V lost 8 bases, J lost 6 bases, and 4 bases stayed unmatched. This CDR3 is 12 amino acids long. CDR3 DNA: TGTGCCAGTGGTGGGACAGGGAATGGCTACACCTTC. Amino acid sequence: CASGGTGNGYTF.

V gene TRBV28 combines with J gene TRBJ1-2; possibly TRBD1 for D (5 bases). CDR3 length equals 13 residues. The V end lost 3 bases, the J end lost 4 bases, and 9 bases lay between the germline ends. The germline gives CDR1 MDHEN, CDR2 SYDVKM. CDR3 DNA: TGTGCCAGCAGTTTTAGGGGAGCCTATGGCTACACCTTC. Residues: CASSFRGAYGYTF.

The chain has TRBV7-2 and TRBJ1-1; D is ambiguous. Germline assignment: CDR1 SGHTA and CDR2 FQGNSA. This CDR3 spans 12 amino acids. Trimming cost V 2 bases and J 7 bases, with 8 bases left between them. CDR3 residues: CASSLLASEAFF. The CDR3 DNA follows: TGTGCCAGCAGCTTATTGGCCAGTGAAGCTTTCTTT.

The V call is TRBV6-2 or TRBV6-3, the J call TRBJ1-3; no clear D. V was pared by 0 bases and J by 2 bases, with 17 bases between. The CDR3 sequence is 18 residues long. In germline, CDR1 is MNHEY, CDR2 SVGEGT. CDR3 in amino acids: CASSYSHGASTPGNTIYF. For the CDR3, the DNA is TGTGCCAGCAGTTACTCCCACGGTGCGAGCACGCCTGGAAACACCATATATTTT.

This clone appeared once. The genes are TRBV6-1 and TRBJ1-3; TRBD1 matches 7 bases. CDR3 size: 14 residues. With 2 bases clipped from V and 2 bases from J, the junction kept 0 bases outside the gene matches. The germline CDR1 and CDR2 sequences are MNHNS and SASEGT. Here the CDR3 reads CASSETGAGNTIYF. The CDR3 DNA sequence: TGTGCCAGCAGTGAAACAGGGGCTGGAAACACCATATATTTT.

The rearrangement uses TRBV3-1 (or the pseudogene TRBV3-2) and TRBJ1-5, with TRBD1 matching over 8 bases. The CDR3 loop spans 15 amino acids. With 2 bases clipped from V and 2 bases from J, the junction kept 2 bases outside the gene matches. Germline CDR1 and CDR2: LGHDT and YNNKEL (reference sequence). The DNA for the CDR3 is TGTGCCAGCAGCCAAAAGGGACAGGGCAATCAGCCCCAGCATTTT. Protein: CASSQKGQGNQPQHF.

This chain connects TRBV6-2 or TRBV6-3 to TRBJ1-5; no definite D call. Germline V gene sequence: CDR1 MNHEY, CDR2 SVGEGT. V lost 2 bases to trimming and J lost 3 bases, with 8 bases between them. This CDR3 is built from 14 residues. The chain's CDR3 is CASSYSQSNQPQHF. CDR3 nucleotides: TGTGCCAGCAGTTACAGCCAGTCCAATCAGCCCCAGCATTTT.

Here the CDR3 DNA reads TGTGCCAGCAGCGTTGGAGGGGGGGTCAATCAGCCCCAGCATTTT. Amino acid sequence: CASSVGGGVNQPQHF. The chain carries TRBV9 and TRBJ1-5, with TRBD1 as a possible D gene (6 bases). Germline V gene data show CDR1 as SGDLS and CDR2 as YYNGEE. CDR3 size: 15 residues. Between the trimmed V and J ends, which lost 2 bases and 3 bases, there was a span of 12 bases.

The rearrangement uses TRBV7-3 and TRBJ1-1; D gene unclear. The CDR3 runs to 14 residues. The V gene lost 0 bases and the J gene lost 1 base, with 6 bases spanning the gap. Germline V CDR1 and CDR2: SGHTA, FQGTGA. The CDR3 DNA follows: TGTGCCAGCAGCTTAACGCCAACGAACACTGAAGCTTTCTTT. This gives the protein CASSLTPTNTEAFF. Based on the CDR3 plus reference TRBV7-3 and TRBJ1-1, the full variable domain is GAGVSQTPSNKVTEKGKYVELRCDPISGHTALYWYRQSLGQGPEFLIYFQGTGAADDSGLPNDRFFAVRPEGSVSTLKIQRTERGDSAVYLCASSLTPTNTEAFFGQGTRLTVV.